The T cell receptor beta chain under discussion was sequenced for a study of OX40 agonist ivuxolimab in advanced cancers. The study, taken as a whole, reports: CD8+ T cells were the subset that, on average, had more expanded clones than CD4+. Clonal expansion was seen in CD4+ and CD8+ blood T cells by week 6 at 0.1 to 3.0 mg/kg.

As for this clone: The antigen is not known.

The study sampled blood at baseline, cycle 4 day 1, and cycle 7 day 1. Clones were read by immunoSEQ multiplex PCR, and TCRdb kept only the in-frame ones, dropping some. The sample records around 70,000 clones, around four fifths being singletons. V dropped 2 bases and J dropped 6; count of bases not matched to a gene: 6. Germline V gene lookup returns CDR1 SGHVS and CDR2 FNYEAQ. The CDR3 length is 14 residues. The TCR was taken from an adult with an advanced solid tumor such as melanoma, head and neck, liver or kidney cancer. The genes are TRBV7-6 and TRBJ1-1; 7 bases match TRBD1. The material was CD4+ or CD8+ T cells sorted from blood, obtained in a trial of the OX40 agonist ivuxolimab. CDR3 residues: CASSLRQGGPEAFF. The CDR3 DNA follows: TGTGCCAGCAGCTTACGACAGGGAGGCCCTGAAGCTTTCTTT.